The sequence of this T cell receptor beta chain was determined in a study of cytomegalovirus exposure and HLA in healthy donors. Study-level findings and limits: In a later analysis, several top co-occurrence clusters appeared linked to parvovirus B19, influenza, CMV and Epstein-Barr virus. Specificity of a few CMV-associated chains for CMV antigens was verified in vitro.

This PCR relied on a set of 60 Vbeta primers and 13 Jbeta primers. Per the original data handling: In a later analysis, of 80 million or so unique beta chains, about 12 million appeared in at least two donors. Clones were read by immunoSEQ multiplex PCR, and TCRdb kept only the in-frame ones, dropping some. D and trimming come from the DNA, and the V and J calls and clone size come from that table. This sample's clone table lists about 75,000 clones. As concerns this clone: Antigen specificity is unknown.

CDR1 is SGHTA, CDR2 FQGNSA, per germline. The V end lost 1 base, the J end lost 12 bases, and 13 bases lay between the germline ends. The CDR3 is 13 amino acids. At sampling all donors were nominally healthy, likely with unrecorded immune exposures. This clonotype was obtained from a man aged 40-49 years in good health and CMV-seronegative. This chain joins TRBV7-2 and TRBJ2-1; a possible D gene is TRBD2 (6 bases). What was sequenced was PBMCs. For the CDR3, the DNA is TGTGCCAGCAGCTTAGTCGGGGGTGACTCGCAGTTCTTC. Translated, it gives CASSLVGGDSQFF. Full variable domain (missing parts from reference TRBV7-2 and TRBJ2-1): GAGVSQSPSNKVTEKGKDVELRCDPISGHTALYWYRQSLGQGLEFLIYFQGNSAPDKSGLPSDRFSAERTGGSVSTLTIQRTQQEDSAVYLCASSLVGGDSQFFGPGTRLTVL.